A single sample gave rise to the 7 T cell receptor beta chains below, sequenced in a study of human T cells and chemical hapten exposure. The time point: patch test 1, 2 weeks after DPC sensitization. Treatment denoted: therapeutic diphenylcyclopropenone sensitization with weekly scalp DPC. MiXCR, run by TCRdb on the RACE reads, gives a single entry per CDR3 protein. The table includes roughly 180,000 distinct CDR3 sequences, around 20% detected once. The source was whole blood, collected in connection with sensitization to the hapten diphenylcyclopropenone (DPC). Receptors originate from a woman between 45 and 65 years old with alopecia areata. Some clones in this sample may be carry-over from other donors' samples.

A few counts support this clonotype. The J gene is TRBJ1-4, the V gene TRBV7-6; D remains unclear. The germline CDR1 and CDR2 sequences are SGHVS and FNYEAQ. The CDR3 totals 17 residues. Between the trimmed V and J ends, which lost 5 bases and 0 bases, there was a span of 16 bases. The CDR3 sequence: CASSRGPLGATNEKLFF. The DNA of the CDR3 is TGTGCCAGCAGCCGGGGTCCATTAGGAGCAACTAATGAAAAACTGTTTTTT.

V and J are TRBV20-1 and TRBJ1-4, with TRBD1 matching over 10 bases. Germline V gene sequence: CDR1 DFQATT, CDR2 SNEGSKA (reference sequence). Trimming cost V 6 bases and J 7 bases; bases outside gene matches: 5. The CDR3 is 13 residues long. CDR3 amino acids: CSAGQGYGEKLFF. In nucleotides, the CDR3 is TGCAGTGCGGGACAGGGGTACGGTGAAAAACTGTTTTTT.

In nucleotides, the CDR3 is TGTGCCACCCGCGGTTGGGCCCCTGATGACAATGAGCAGTTCTTC. Protein product: CATRGWAPDDNEQFF. V gene TRBV24-1 combines with J gene TRBJ2-1; D remains ambiguous. Germline V gene data show CDR1 as KGHDR and CDR2 as SFDVKD. CDR3 length: 15 residues. With 9 bases removed from V and 5 bases from J, the gap between germline ends came to 19 bases.

The chain links TRBV24-1 to TRBJ2-2; no clear D gene. CDR1 and CDR2 (germline): KGHDR, SFDVKD. V shed 3 bases and J shed 0 bases, with 4 bases lying between them. CDR3 size: 14 residues. The CDR3: CATSDQTNTGELFF. The CDR3 nucleotides are TGTGCCACCAGTGATCAAACGAACACCGGGGAGCTGTTTTTT.

This chain links TRBV18 with TRBJ2-5; D is perhaps TRBD1 (6 bases). Trimming left V 3 bases short and J 4 bases short, with 9 bases between. Germline V CDR1 and CDR2: KGHSH, LQKENI. The CDR3 is made up of 13 amino acids. CDR3 DNA: TGTGCCAGCTCACCGGGACATTTAGAGACCCAGTACTTC. Translation: CASSPGHLETQYF.

This clonotype was counted only a few times. The rearrangement joins TRBV7-2 to TRBJ2-3; 10 positions agree with TRBD2. Unmatched junction bases numbered 4, after V lost 3 bases and J lost 4 bases. Germline loops: CDR1 SGHTA, CDR2 FQGNSA. The CDR3 is 15 amino acids. The CDR3 spells CASSFTSGNSDTQYF. The CDR3 DNA reads TGTGCCAGCAGCTTTACTAGCGGGAACTCAGATACGCAGTATTTT.

This clonotype showed up many times. The V call is TRBV7-8, the J call TRBJ1-2; possibly TRBD1 for D (5 bases). Deletions cut 1 base from V and 3 bases from J, with 9 bases between. The CDR3 runs to 14 residues. Germline CDR1 reads SGHVS; CDR2 reads FQNEAQ. CDR3 DNA sequence: TGTGCCAGCAGCTTAGGCTCACAGGACTATGGCTACACCTTC. It yields the protein CASSLGSQDYGYTF.